This T cell receptor (beta chain) originates from a study of T cells after posttransplantation cyclophosphamide. Methotrexate plus calcineurin inhibitor accompanied controls' myeloablative marrow transplants; sampling was 1 year later. Trimming took 3 bases from V and 9 from J, leaving 15 bases between them. Germline CDR1 and CDR2: MNHNY and SVGAGI (reference sequence). CDR3 length: 14 amino acids. Sequenced by immunoSEQ multiplex PCR; TCRdb stores in-frame clones only, minus some. This table holds roughly 23,000 clones, 89% found once. Study-level points and caveats: Tissue-infiltrating T cells from skin or gut overlapped little with blood T cells. Recipient CMV seropositivity and CMV reactivation strongly tracked TRB clonality. Donor-recipient repertoire similarity was low at 1-2 months, rising over year one.

Of note for this clone: Its antigen is as yet unknown.

The material was PBMCs, obtained after an allogeneic stem cell transplant with a calcineurin inhibitor and methotrexate. The chain links TRBV6-6 to TRBJ2-1, with a weak D call TRBD2 (5 bases). The TCR was taken from a female patient in her fifties or sixties who received an allogeneic stem cell transplant from an unrelated donor, was CMV-positive, and had chronic GVHD only. T cells may partly derive from the graft donor. The CDR3 DNA reads TGTGCCAGCAGTTATTCGTCGGGGAAGGGTGAGCAGTTCTTC. This sequence encodes CASSYSSGKGEQFF.